The 22 T cell receptor beta chains presented below share a single source sample, sequenced in a study of T cell responses to AZD1222 COVID-19 vaccine. Repertoires were generated with immunoSEQ multiplex PCR, while TCRdb's copy carries only in-frame clones and drops some. The sample yields 90,000 to 95,000 clones, around 90% seen once. Sequencing was performed on peripheral blood, taken on day 0 of AZD1222 vaccination. The source is an adult in good health.

This chain uses TRBV4-1 with TRBJ1-4; D call uncertain. The germline CDR1 and CDR2 sequences are MGHRA and YSYEKL. The CDR3 covers 16 residues. The V gene lost 3 bases and the J gene lost 7 bases, with 18 bases spanning the gap. CDR3 region: CASSQPTAVPGEKLFF. The CDR3 DNA reads as TGCGCCAGCAGCCAGCCCACGGCGGTACCGGGTGAAAAACTGTTTTTT.

The J gene is TRBJ1-5, the V gene TRBV9; 9 bases fit TRBD1. With 3 bases clipped from V and 1 base from J, the junction kept 2 bases outside the gene matches. The CDR3 contains 15 residues. The V gene's germline CDR1 is SGDLS and CDR2 YYNGEE. CDR3 loop: CASSEGQGSNQPQHF. In DNA form, the CDR3 reads TGTGCCAGCAGCGAGGGACAGGGAAGCAATCAGCCCCAGCATTTT.

CDR3 bases: TGTGCCAGCTCACCTGCCGGGACAGGGCCTGGTAAGGAGCAGTACTTC. Translation gives CASSPAGTGPGKEQYF. This sequence joins TRBV18 and TRBJ2-7, with 9 bases identical to TRBD1. J was trimmed by 7 bases and V by 3 bases; bases with no gene match: 13. The CDR3 length is 16 residues. In germline, CDR1 is KGHSH, CDR2 LQKENI.

The V and J genes are TRBV6-6 and TRBJ1-2; 8 bases fit TRBD1. V lost 4 bases and J lost 3; bases outside the gene matches: 1. In germline, CDR1 is MNHNY, CDR2 SVGAGI (reference sequence). The CDR3 has 13 residues. CDR3 coding DNA: TGTGCCAGCAGTTTGGGACAGGACTATGGCTACACCTTC. It is translated as CASSLGQDYGYTF.

The V and J genes are TRBV7-2 and TRBJ1-2; D perhaps matches TRBD1 (5 bases). The CDR3 length is 18 residues. V was clipped by 1 base and J by 6 bases, with 24 bases between them. Germline V gene data show CDR1 as SGHTA and CDR2 as FQGNSA. For the CDR3, the DNA is TGTGCCAGCAGCTTAGGTTATTATAGGGAGGGACGTGGGAATGGCTACACCTTC. Translated: CASSLGYYREGRGNGYTF.

The V and J genes are TRBV5-1 and TRBJ2-6; D is uncertain. The CDR3 runs 16 residues. Trimming took 4 bases from V and 4 from J, leaving 15 bases between them. The V gene's germline CDR1 is SGHRS and CDR2 YFSETQ. CDR3 sequence: CASSPLLGAGANVLTF. DNA of the CDR3: TGCGCCAGCAGCCCGCTTTTGGGTGCAGGGGCCAACGTCCTGACTTTC.

This chain links TRBV19 with TRBJ1-2, with 11 bases aligning to TRBD1. The CDR3 spans 16 residues. Germline assignment: CDR1 LNHDA and CDR2 SQIVND (reference sequence). The V and J ends lost 3 bases and 8 bases, in that order; junction bases with no gene match: 11. In nucleotides, the CDR3 is TGTGCCAGTAGTATCCCGGACAGGGGGCGGTCGACAGGCTACACCTTC. Encoded protein: CASSIPDRGRSTGYTF.

The V call is TRBV5-1, the J call TRBJ1-4, with D tentatively TRBD1 (6 bases). The CDR3 has 17 residues. V lost 3 bases and J 7 bases, leaving 22 bases between the germline ends. CDR1 is SGHRS, CDR2 YFSETQ, per germline. This chain's CDR3 is CASSSSYRVSDSEKLFF. The DNA for the CDR3 is TGCGCCAGCAGCTCCTCTTATAGGGTCTCGGACAGTGAAAAACTGTTTTTT.

This sequence joins TRBV7-9 and TRBJ1-6; maybe TRBD1 (6 bases). V shed 3 bases and J shed 9 bases, with 15 bases lying between them. The length of the CDR3 is 15 residues. CDR1 SEHNR and CDR2 FQNEAQ come from the germline V gene (reference sequence). CDR3 region: CASSFGWTEGSPLHF. The CDR3 DNA reads as TGTGCCAGCAGCTTCGGATGGACAGAGGGTTCACCCCTCCACTTT.

The chain carries TRBV10-3 and TRBJ1-5; tentatively, D is TRBD1 (5 bases). Germline V gene data show CDR1 as ENHRY and CDR2 as SYGVKD. Trimming stripped 4 bases from V and 5 bases from J, with 12 bases between. The CDR3 contains 14 residues. CDR3 amino acids: CAISGEGKDQPQHF. CDR3 in DNA: TGTGCCATCAGTGGGGAGGGGAAAGATCAGCCCCAGCATTTT.

The chain joins TRBV30 to TRBJ2-2, with a possible D match to TRBD2 (7 bases). The CDR3 contains 15 residues. Germline CDR1 is GTSNPN and CDR2 is SVGIG (reference sequence). V was trimmed by 2 bases and J by 3 bases, leaving 13 bases between them. The DNA of the CDR3 is TGTGCCTGGAGTAGGGGGAGGGCCGACACCGGGGAGCTGTTTTTT. Encoded protein: CAWSRGRADTGELFF.

The chain carries TRBV7-2 and TRBJ1-1; D ambiguous. CDR3 length equals 11 residues. V lost 1 base and J lost 7, with 4 bases in between. CDR1 and CDR2 (germline): SGHTA, FQGNSA. The DNA for the CDR3 is TGTGCCAGCAGCTTAGGCTATGAAGCTTTCTTT. As protein: CASSLGYEAFF.

The J gene is TRBJ1-5, the V gene TRBV6-5; D gene uncertain. This CDR3 has 13 amino acids. The germline V gene has CDR1 MNHEY and CDR2 SVGAGI. V lost 6 bases and J lost 5, with 11 bases in between. The CDR3 loop is CASRKSFDQPQHF. As DNA, the CDR3 is TGTGCCAGCAGGAAGTCTTTCGATCAGCCCCAGCATTTT.

This chain joins TRBV6-2 or TRBV6-3 and TRBJ1-1; unclear D gene. Germline CDR1 is MNHEY and CDR2 is SVGEGT. The CDR3 runs to 17 residues. Trimming pared 2 bases from V and 0 bases from J, leaving 16 bases between. CDR3 nucleotides: TGTGCCAGCAGTTACGATCCTGCAGGCGGACTGAACACTGAAGCTTTCTTT. Translated: CASSYDPAGGLNTEAFF.

This chain connects TRBV5-4 to TRBJ1-3, with unresolved D. Per the germline V gene, CDR1 is SGHNT and CDR2 is YYREEE (reference sequence). The CDR3 is 14 amino acids. The V and J ends lost 1 base and 0 bases respectively, with 5 bases between them. The CDR3 here is CASSLSISGNTIYF. In nucleotides, the CDR3 is TGTGCCAGCAGCTTGAGTATCTCTGGAAACACCATATATTTT.

The genes are TRBV28 and TRBJ1-1, with a possible D match to TRBD1 (5 bases). This CDR3 contains 15 residues. CDR1 and CDR2 from the germline V gene are MDHEN and SYDVKM. Trimming removed 7 bases from V and 4 bases from J, with 19 bases in between. CDR3 sequence (DNA): TGTGCCAGCACCCTTAGGTTTCGGGGCTCCACTGAAGCTTTCTTT. The encoded protein is CASTLRFRGSTEAFF.

V and J are TRBV6-5 and TRBJ1-3, with D unclear. With 2 bases removed from V and 0 bases from J, the gap between germline ends came to 11 bases. Germline V gives CDR1 MNHEY, CDR2 SVGAGI. The CDR3 is 16 residues long. The CDR3 DNA is TGTGCCAGCAGTTACGCCCCAGTTCTCTCTGGAAACACCATATATTTT. Encoded protein: CASSYAPVLSGNTIYF.

The V gene is TRBV5-1, the J gene TRBJ2-4; D is perhaps TRBD1 (6 bases). Between the trimmed V and J ends, which lost 3 bases and 6 bases, there was a span of 13 bases. The CDR3 has 14 residues. CDR1 is SGHRS, CDR2 YFSETQ, per germline. CDR3 loop: CASSSGTTGNIQYF. In nucleotides, the CDR3 is TGCGCCAGCAGCTCCGGGACAACGGGAAACATTCAGTACTTC. Variable domain in full (rest from reference TRBV5-1 and TRBJ2-4): KAGVTQTPRYLIKTRGQQVTLSCSPISGHRSVSWYQQTPGQGLQFLFEYFSETQRNKGNFPGRFSGRQFSNSRSEMNVSTLELGDSALYLCASSSGTTGNIQYFGAGTRLSVL.

The CDR3 spells CASSLGYNSPLHF. CDR3 DNA sequence: TGTGCCAGCAGCTTAGGCTATAATTCACCCCTCCACTTT. This chain joins TRBV7-3 and TRBJ1-6; no clear D. The CDR3 consists of 13 residues. V shed 2 bases and J shed 3 bases, with 2 bases lying between them. Germline values: CDR1 SGHTA, CDR2 FQGTGA. The variable domain in full, with the rest retrieved from reference TRBV7-3 and TRBJ1-6, is GAGVSQTPSNKVTEKGKYVELRCDPISGHTALYWYRQSLGQGPEFLIYFQGTGAADDSGLPNDRFFAVRPEGSVSTLKIQRTERGDSAVYLCASSLGYNSPLHFGNGTRLTVT.

This chain uses TRBV30 with TRBJ1-5; no definite D call. The CDR3 covers 13 residues. Germline assignment: CDR1 GTSNPN and CDR2 SVGIG (reference sequence). Trimming stripped 1 base from V and 7 bases from J, with 11 bases between. The CDR3 sequence: CAWSANAGQPQHF. CDR3 nucleotide sequence: TGTGCCTGGAGTGCTAATGCGGGGCAGCCCCAGCATTTT.

A word on this clone: A read error may account for a junction end that differs from germline. J is TRBJ1-4 and V is TRBV7-7, with 9 bases aligning to TRBD1. This CDR3 region has 13 residues. Germline V gene data show CDR1 as SSHAT and CDR2 as FNYEAQ (reference sequence). In DNA form, the CDR3 reads TGTGCTAGCAGCCCGGACAGGGGTGAAAAACTGTTTTTT. Translated, it gives CASSPDRGEKLFF.

The rearrangement uses TRBV6-5 and TRBJ1-5; the match to TRBD1 covers 9 bases. Germline-derived CDR1 and CDR2 are MNHEY and SVGAGI. The CDR3 runs to 14 residues. V was clipped by 4 bases and J by 7 bases; unmatched bases: 5. CDR3 sequence reads: CASSFGQGRQPQHF. For the CDR3, the DNA is TGTGCCAGCAGTTTCGGACAGGGGCGGCAGCCCCAGCATTTT.